The TCR beta chain under discussion was sequenced for a study of T cell changes during pregnancy in multiple sclerosis. In germline, CDR1 is SNHLY, CDR2 FYNNEI. V dropped 11 bases and J dropped 4 bases, with 18 bases sitting between them. The CDR3 totals 15 residues. Generated by immunoSEQ multiplex PCR, the TCRdb table keeps only in-frame clones and is missing some. This repertoire shows about 45,000 clones, roughly 90% found once; its top ten account for approximately 2.9%. The TCR originated in a female donor with multiple sclerosis, enrolled in a pregnancy study. Material: CD8+ T cells from peripheral blood mononuclear cells, obtained in the second trimester of pregnancy. The chain employs TRBV2 and TRBJ2-6; D might be TRBD2 (5 bases). Here the CDR3 reads CAHSVPPGGANVLTF. The DNA for the CDR3 is TGTGCCCACTCGGTCCCACCGGGGGGGGCCAACGTCCTGACTTTC.